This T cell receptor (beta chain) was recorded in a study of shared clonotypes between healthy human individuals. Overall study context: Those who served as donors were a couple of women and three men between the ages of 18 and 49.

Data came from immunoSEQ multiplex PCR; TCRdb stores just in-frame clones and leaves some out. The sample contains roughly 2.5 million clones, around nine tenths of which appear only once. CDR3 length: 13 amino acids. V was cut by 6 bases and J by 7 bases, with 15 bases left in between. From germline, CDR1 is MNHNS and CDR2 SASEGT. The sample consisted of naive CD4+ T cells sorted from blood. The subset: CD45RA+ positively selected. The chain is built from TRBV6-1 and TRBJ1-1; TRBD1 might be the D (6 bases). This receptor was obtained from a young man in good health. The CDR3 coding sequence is TGTGCCAGCAGCGTGCAGGGGTTTGTTGAAGCTTTCTTT. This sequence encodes CASSVQGFVEAFF.